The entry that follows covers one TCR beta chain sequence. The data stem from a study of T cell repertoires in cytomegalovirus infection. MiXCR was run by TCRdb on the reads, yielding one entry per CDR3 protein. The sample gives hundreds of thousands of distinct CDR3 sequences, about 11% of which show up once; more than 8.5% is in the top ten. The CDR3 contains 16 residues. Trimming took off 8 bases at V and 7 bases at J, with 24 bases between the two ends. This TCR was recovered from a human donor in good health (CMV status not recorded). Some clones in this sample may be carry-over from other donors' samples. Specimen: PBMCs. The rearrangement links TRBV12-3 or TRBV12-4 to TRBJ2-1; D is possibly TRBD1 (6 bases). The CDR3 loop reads CASHPGDSRRGNEQFF. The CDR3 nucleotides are TGTGCCAGCCACCCGGGCGACAGCCGAAGGGGGAATGAGCAGTTCTTC.